This T cell receptor (beta chain) derives from a study of vaccination and CD4 T cells after COVID-19. Germline V gene data show CDR1 as DFQATT and CDR2 as SNEGSKA (reference sequence). CDR3 size: 13 residues. V shed 2 bases and J shed 3 bases, with 8 bases lying between them. On this clonotype: Its specificity is unknown.

The study sequenced cultured CD4+ T cell DNA using the Oncomine TCR Beta short-read assay. TCRdb reprocessed the PCR reads via MiXCR and lists one record per CDR3 protein. Here the sample spans almost 20,000 distinct CDR3 sequences, around 50% being singletons. Findings and limits, study-wide: In convalescent patients, a median about 86% of post-vaccine SARS-CoV-2-reactive clones appeared only after vaccination.

Treatment meaning: roughly 10-day PBMC culture with coronavirus spike peptide pools or control peptides (ViraFEST assay). Fresh IL-2 medium was used to replace half of the medium on days 3 and 7. The receptor was isolated from a human donor who had recovered from COVID-19. The J gene is TRBJ1-5, the V gene TRBV20-1; no clear D. The sequenced sample was CD4+ T cells from blood, cultured in vitro. CDR3 sequence reads: CSARIDNNQPQHF. Here the CDR3 DNA reads TGCAGTGCTAGAATCGACAACAATCAGCCCCAGCATTTT.